The 16 T cell receptor beta chains given below trace back to one sample, sequenced in a study of T cell responses to AZD1222 COVID-19 vaccine. Sequencing used immunoSEQ multiplex PCR; TCRdb keeps in-frame clones, though not all of them. The sample lists 250,000 to 300,000 clones; approximately 94% were seen once. This specimen was peripheral blood, taken 28 days after the second AZD1222 dose. These receptors all stem from an adult who received the AZD1222 COVID-19 vaccine.

Worth noting for this clone: Other DNA sequences of this sample code for an identical CDR3. This chain links TRBV6-5 with TRBJ1-2; 10 bases are shared with TRBD1. The CDR3 runs to 13 residues. CDR1 is MNHEY and CDR2 is SVGAGI in the germline V gene. Losses at the gene ends were 5 bases for V and 5 bases for J; bases not matched to a gene: 2. The CDR3 region is CASSPDRGYGYTF. The CDR3 region has the DNA TGTGCCAGCAGTCCGGACAGGGGGTATGGCTACACCTTC.

The chain employs TRBV28 and TRBJ2-3, with 8 positions matching TRBD1. The V gene end was trimmed by 8 bases and the J gene end by 2 bases; junction bases not matched to a gene: 6. This CDR3 contains 14 residues. CDR1 and CDR2 (germline): MDHEN, SYDVKM. CDR3 sequence: CASYGDRHTDTQYF. CDR3 DNA sequence: TGTGCCAGCTACGGGGACAGGCACACAGATACGCAGTATTTT.

This sequence joins TRBV28 and TRBJ1-1; no firm D call. Germline V gives CDR1 MDHEN, CDR2 SYDVKM. The length of the CDR3 is 13 residues. V was cut by 7 bases and J by 1 base, with 10 bases left in between. The CDR3 reads CASNPAANTEAFF. CDR3 coding DNA: TGTGCCAGCAATCCAGCAGCGAACACTGAAGCTTTCTTT.

This rearrangement joins TRBV6-2 or TRBV6-3 to TRBJ1-2; a possible D gene is TRBD1 (5 bases). Germline CDR1 is MNHEY and CDR2 is SVGEGT. The CDR3 spans 16 residues. V was clipped by 4 bases and J by 4 bases, with 19 bases between them. This CDR3 is CASSLGTGRGVYGYTF. Written as DNA, the CDR3 is TGTGCCAGCAGTTTGGGGACGGGGAGGGGAGTCTATGGCTACACCTTC.

This clone occurred once. The chain joins TRBV4-1 to TRBJ1-6; TRBD1 is a possible D gene (5 bases). Germline V gene sequence: CDR1 MGHRA, CDR2 YSYEKL. The CDR3 loop spans 14 amino acids. Trimming took off 3 bases at V and 15 bases at J, with 18 bases between the two ends. CDR3 bases: TGCGCCAGCAGCCAGGGCTTCGGGACGTTTAGCCTCCACTTT. This encodes CASSQGFGTFSLHF.

The sample holds a few counts of this clone. The chain links TRBV5-6 to TRBJ1-1; no definite D call. CDR1 is SGHDT, CDR2 YYEEEE, per germline. V gave up 0 bases and J gave up 11 bases, with 14 bases separating them. The CDR3 has 13 amino acids. The CDR3 DNA reads TGTGCCAGCAGCTTGGCCACAAATCGGGTGGCTTTCTTT. The encoded protein is CASSLATNRVAFF. Using reference TRBV5-6 and TRBJ1-1 for the parts outside the CDR3, the full variable domain is DAGVTQSPTHLIKTRGQQVTLRCSPKSGHDTVSWYQQALGQGPQFIFQYYEEEERQRGNFPDRFSGHQFPNYSSELNVNALLLGDSALYLCASSLATNRVAFFGQGTRLTVV.

This sequence joins TRBV5-4 and TRBJ1-6, with 8 positions matching TRBD1. This CDR3 region has 16 residues. The J segment lost 4 bases and the V segment lost 4 bases, leaving 7 bases of the junction unmatched. Germline V gene sequence: CDR1 SGHNT, CDR2 YYREEE (reference sequence). The DNA of the CDR3 is TGTGCCAGCAGCCCCGGGACAGGATTGTATAATTCACCCCTCCACTTT. This translates into CASSPGTGLYNSPLHF.

This sequence joins TRBV5-1 and TRBJ2-2; no definite D call. CDR3 length: 13 amino acids. The germline V gene has CDR1 SGHRS and CDR2 YFSETQ. Trimming left V 7 bases short and J 3 bases short, with 10 bases between. DNA of the CDR3: TGCGCCAGCTGGTCAGGAGACACCGGGGAGCTGTTTTTT. Translating gives CASWSGDTGELFF.

V gene TRBV6-5 combines with J gene TRBJ1-1; D gene uncertain. This CDR3 is 13 amino acids long. The V and J ends lost 7 bases and 2 bases respectively, with 11 bases between them. The germline V gene has CDR1 MNHEY and CDR2 SVGAGI. The CDR3 loop reads CASNVRINTEAFF. CDR3 nucleotide sequence: TGTGCCAGCAACGTCAGAATAAACACTGAAGCTTTCTTT.

A note on this clone: This sample also contains other DNA sequences that code for the same CDR3. The chain couples TRBV9 to TRBJ1-2, with a weak D call TRBD1 (6 bases). Germline V gives CDR1 SGDLS, CDR2 YYNGEE. V lost 0 bases and J lost 3, with 9 bases in between. This CDR3 region has 14 residues. The CDR3 region has the DNA TGTGCCAGCAGCGTAGGGGGGGCGGACTATGGCTACACCTTC. It is translated as CASSVGGADYGYTF.

This chain joins TRBV15 and TRBJ2-7, with TRBD2 as a possible D gene (6 bases). The CDR3 extends over 13 amino acids. V lost 5 bases to trimming and J lost 3 bases, with 11 bases between them. CDR1 is LNHNV, CDR2 YYDKDF, per germline (reference sequence). The CDR3 is CATSGGVNYEQYF. The DNA of the CDR3 is TGTGCCACCAGCGGCGGGGTAAACTACGAGCAGTACTTC.

The chain couples TRBV5-1 to TRBJ2-5, with 7 bases lining up with TRBD1. The CDR3 extends over 14 amino acids. Germline V gene lookup returns CDR1 SGHRS and CDR2 YFSETQ. After removal of 7 bases from V and 0 bases from J, the junction contained 6 bases not matched to a gene. The CDR3 DNA follows: TGCGCCAGCCGACCGGGACAGCACCAAGAGACCCAGTACTTC. It codes for CASRPGQHQETQYF.

This sequence joins TRBV24-1 and TRBJ2-1, with D hard to call. The germline V and J ends were trimmed by 7 bases and 4 bases, with 4 bases remaining between them. The CDR3 totals 11 residues. Germline loops: CDR1 KGHDR, CDR2 SFDVKD. The CDR3 sequence: CATSLYNEQFF. The CDR3, as DNA: TGTGCCACCAGCCTTTACAATGAGCAGTTCTTC.

The rearrangement joins TRBV24-1 to TRBJ1-4, with 10 bases identical to TRBD1. V was pared by 4 bases and J by 8 bases, with 9 bases of the junction left unmatched. CDR1 and CDR2 from the germline V gene are KGHDR and SFDVKD. The CDR3 runs to 16 residues. Here the CDR3 reads CATSDPPGQGGEKLFF. The CDR3 DNA reads as TGTGCCACCAGTGACCCCCCCGGACAGGGGGGGGAAAAACTGTTTTTT.

The genes are TRBV23-1 and TRBJ2-7; 7 bases agree with TRBD1. TRBV23-1 is known as an ORF, though its function is uncertain. The CDR3 extends over 13 amino acids. After removal of 2 bases from V and 3 bases from J, the junction contained 1 base not matched to a gene. CDR3 sequence (DNA): TGCGCCAGCAGTCAAGCAGGGGGCTACGAGCAGTACTTC. Translating it yields CASSQAGGYEQYF.

The J gene is TRBJ2-2, the V gene TRBV29-1; 7 bases agree with TRBD1. This CDR3 is built from 15 residues. The ends lost 4 bases at V and 0 bases at J; junction bases unmatched: 5. Germline values: CDR1 SQVTM, CDR2 ANQGSEA. CDR3: CSVGRGTANTGELFF. The CDR3 region has the DNA TGCAGCGTTGGAAGGGGGACAGCGAACACCGGGGAGCTGTTTTTT.